The T cell receptor beta chain described here comes from a study of pediatric ulcerative colitis. One to two pinch biopsies were taken from the rectum during colonoscopy. Notes on the study in general: All ulcerative colitis patients, but no controls, carried a couple of rectal clonotypes.

The CDR3 has 19 residues. The germline gives CDR1 SGHVS, CDR2 FNYEAQ. Only in-frame clones appear in the TCRdb table, and some are missing; sequencing was by immunoSEQ multiplex PCR. The sample shows tens of thousands of clones, 71% of them seen only once. Points on this clone: The antigen remains undetermined. At one end, the junction sequence differs from germline, possibly due to a read error.

The V call is TRBV7-6, the J call TRBJ2-2, with 15 bases fitting TRBD2. This TCR was sampled from a boy under 18 with severe ulcerative colitis. Sample: gut tissue. The CDR3 bases are TGTGCCAGCAGCCCTAGACGGACTAGCGGGGGGGCGAATACCGGGGAGCTGTTTTTT. It translates to CASSPRRTSGGANTGELFF.